One T cell receptor beta chain is described in this entry. This entry comes from a study of T-cell reconstitution after alpha-beta-depleted transplantation in children. The V gene's germline CDR1 is SGHRS and CDR2 YFSETQ. The CDR3 covers 16 residues. V dropped 0 bases and J dropped 0 bases, with 12 bases sitting between them. Construction of the TCRbeta library involved unique molecular identifiers. MiXCR, applied by TCRdb to the PCR reads, yields one record per CDR3 protein. The repertoire includes hundreds of thousands of distinct CDR3 sequences, around 16% of them detected once, and 0.85% to 1.3% sits in the top ten.

The genes are TRBV5-1 and TRBJ1-1; the D is unclear. The source of this sequence is a human donor who donated a stem cell graft to a child with acute myeloid leukemia. This sample comprised PBMCs from the stem cell graft donor, obtained from the stem cell graft. Here the CDR3 DNA reads TGCGCCAGCAGCTTGGCCGGCAGTCACTTGAACACTGAAGCTTTCTTT. Translation: CASSLAGSHLNTEAFF.